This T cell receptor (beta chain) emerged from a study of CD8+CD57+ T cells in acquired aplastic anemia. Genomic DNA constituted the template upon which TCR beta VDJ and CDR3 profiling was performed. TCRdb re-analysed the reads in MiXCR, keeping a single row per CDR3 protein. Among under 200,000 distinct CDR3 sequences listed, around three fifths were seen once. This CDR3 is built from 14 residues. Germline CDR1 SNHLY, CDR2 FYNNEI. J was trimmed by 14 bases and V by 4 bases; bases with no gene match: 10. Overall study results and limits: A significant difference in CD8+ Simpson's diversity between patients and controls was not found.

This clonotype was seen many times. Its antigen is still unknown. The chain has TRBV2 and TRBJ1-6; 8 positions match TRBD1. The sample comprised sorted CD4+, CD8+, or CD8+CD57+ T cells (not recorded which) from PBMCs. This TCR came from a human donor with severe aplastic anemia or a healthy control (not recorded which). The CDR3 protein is CASSVRQGAQTLHF. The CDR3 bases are TGTGCCAGCAGTGTTCGGCAGGGGGCTCAAACCCTCCACTTT.